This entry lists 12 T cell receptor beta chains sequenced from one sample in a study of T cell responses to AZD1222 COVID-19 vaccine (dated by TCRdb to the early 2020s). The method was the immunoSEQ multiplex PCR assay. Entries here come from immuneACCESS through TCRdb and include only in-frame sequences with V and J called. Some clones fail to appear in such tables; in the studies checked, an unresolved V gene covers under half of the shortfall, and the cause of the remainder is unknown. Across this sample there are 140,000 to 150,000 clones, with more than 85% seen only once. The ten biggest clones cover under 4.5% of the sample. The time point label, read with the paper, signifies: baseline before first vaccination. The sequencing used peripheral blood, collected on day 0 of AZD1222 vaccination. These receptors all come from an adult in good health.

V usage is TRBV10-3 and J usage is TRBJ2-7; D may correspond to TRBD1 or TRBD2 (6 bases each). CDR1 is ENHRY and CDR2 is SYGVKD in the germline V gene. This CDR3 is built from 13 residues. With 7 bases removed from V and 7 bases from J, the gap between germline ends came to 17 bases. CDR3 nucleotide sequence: TGTGCCATCACAGGGGACTGGGGCCTTGAGCAGTACTTC. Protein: CAITGDWGLEQYF.

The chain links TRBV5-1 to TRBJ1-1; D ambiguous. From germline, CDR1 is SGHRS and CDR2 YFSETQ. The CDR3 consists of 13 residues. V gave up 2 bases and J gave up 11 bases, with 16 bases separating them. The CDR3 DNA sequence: TGCGCCAGCAGCTTTGCTGCTGAGGGAGACGCTTTCTTT. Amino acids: CASSFAAEGDAFF.

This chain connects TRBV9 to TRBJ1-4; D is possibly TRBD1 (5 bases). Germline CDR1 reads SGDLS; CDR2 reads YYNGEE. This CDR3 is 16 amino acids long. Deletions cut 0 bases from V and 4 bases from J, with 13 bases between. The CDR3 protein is CASSVGGQAYNEKLFF. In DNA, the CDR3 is TGTGCCAGCAGCGTAGGGGGCCAGGCATATAATGAAAAACTGTTTTTT. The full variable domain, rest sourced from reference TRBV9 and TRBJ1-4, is DSGVTQTPKHLITATGQRVTLRCSPRSGDLSVYWYQQSLDQGLQFLIQYYNGEERAKGNILERFSAQQFPDLHSELNLSSLELGDSALYFCASSVGGQAYNEKLFFGSGTQLSVL.

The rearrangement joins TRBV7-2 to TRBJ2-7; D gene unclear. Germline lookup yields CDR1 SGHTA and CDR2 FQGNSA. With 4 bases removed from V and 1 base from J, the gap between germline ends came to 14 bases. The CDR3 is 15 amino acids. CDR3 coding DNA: TGTGCCAGCAGCTCCCAGGTATTGCGGTCCTACGAGCAGTACTTC. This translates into CASSSQVLRSYEQYF.

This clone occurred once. CDR3 sequence reads: CASRGLYEQYF. CDR3 nucleotide sequence: TGTGCCAGCAGAGGACTCTACGAGCAGTACTTC. The rearrangement joins TRBV25-1 to TRBJ2-7, with TRBD2 as a possible D gene (5 bases). The CDR3 is 11 residues long. Germline CDR1 is MGHDK and CDR2 is SYGVNS. Trimming removed 6 bases at V and 3 bases at J, with 6 bases between.

This CDR3 is CASSRDRGYNEQFF. Here the CDR3 DNA reads TGCGCCAGCAGCCGGGACAGGGGCTACAATGAGCAGTTCTTC. The chain employs TRBV10-1 and TRBJ2-1; 10 positions agree with TRBD1. Germline V gene data show CDR1 as WNHNN and CDR2 as SYGVQD (reference sequence). V shed 6 bases, J shed 3 bases, and the junction held 2 bases outside the gene matches. The CDR3 consists of 14 residues.

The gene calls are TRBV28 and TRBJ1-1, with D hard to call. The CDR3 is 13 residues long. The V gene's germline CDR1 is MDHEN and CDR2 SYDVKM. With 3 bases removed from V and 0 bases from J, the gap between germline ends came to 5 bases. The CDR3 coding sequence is TGTGCCAGCAGTTTCCCTTTGAACACTGAAGCTTTCTTT. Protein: CASSFPLNTEAFF.

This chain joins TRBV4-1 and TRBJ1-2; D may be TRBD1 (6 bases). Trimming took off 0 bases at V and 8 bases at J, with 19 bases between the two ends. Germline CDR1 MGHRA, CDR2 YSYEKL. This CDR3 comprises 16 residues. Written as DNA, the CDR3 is TGCGCCAGCAGCCAAGAAGGGGGGAGGACCCAGTTAGGCTACACCTTC. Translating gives CASSQEGGRTQLGYTF.

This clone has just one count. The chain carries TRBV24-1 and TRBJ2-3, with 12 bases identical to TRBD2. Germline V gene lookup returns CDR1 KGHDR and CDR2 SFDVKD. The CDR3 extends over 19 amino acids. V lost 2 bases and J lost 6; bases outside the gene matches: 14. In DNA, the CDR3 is TGTGCCACCAGTGATTCTGTCCCCAGACTAGCGGGAGCCCGTGATACGCAGTATTTT. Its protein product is CATSDSVPRLAGARDTQYF.

The CDR3 spells CASSHSTSGRTDTQYF. As DNA, the CDR3 is TGTGCCAGCAGTCATTCTACTAGCGGTCGCACAGATACGCAGTATTTT. The rearrangement uses TRBV5-6 and TRBJ2-3, with 8 bases aligning to TRBD2. J lost 1 base, V lost 5 bases, and 9 bases had no gene match. Germline-derived CDR1 and CDR2 are SGHDT and YYEEEE. The CDR3 sequence is 16 residues long.

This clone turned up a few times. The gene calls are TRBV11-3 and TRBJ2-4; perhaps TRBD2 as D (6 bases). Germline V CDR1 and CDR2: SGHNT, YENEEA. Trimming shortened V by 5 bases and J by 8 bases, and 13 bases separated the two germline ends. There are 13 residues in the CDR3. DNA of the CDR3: TGTGCCAGCAGCCTCGTCGGGGGTGACATTCAGTACTTC. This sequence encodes CASSLVGGDIQYF. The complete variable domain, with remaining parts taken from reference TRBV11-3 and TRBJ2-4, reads EAGVVQSPRYKIIEKKQPVAFWCNPISGHNTLYWYLQNLGQGPELLIRYENEEAVDDSQLPKDRFSAERLKGVDSTLKIQPAELGDSAVYLCASSLVGGDIQYFGAGTRLSVL.

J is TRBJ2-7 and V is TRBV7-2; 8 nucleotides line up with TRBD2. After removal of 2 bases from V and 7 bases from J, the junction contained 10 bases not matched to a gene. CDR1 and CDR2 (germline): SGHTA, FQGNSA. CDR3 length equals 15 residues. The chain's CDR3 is CASSLRSGSHREQYF. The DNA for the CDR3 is TGTGCCAGCAGCTTACGAAGCGGGAGTCATCGGGAGCAGTACTTC.